Listed here is a single T cell receptor (beta chain). The antigen remains unidentified. CD4+ cells underwent separation, giving CD45RA+ naive and CD45RA-negative memory subsets. Deep was the level at which the assay was run. Original methodology: ImmunoSEQ yielded junction-only sequences lacking quality scores, so filtering differed. The method was immunoSEQ multiplex PCR; TCRdb's version includes in-frame clones alone and lacks a portion of them. The DNA gave D and trimming, while V, J and clone size come from that table. The sample includes about 520,000 clones, about 96% seen only once; the top ten take 0.055% to 0.075%. CDR3 size: 15 residues. Germline V gives CDR1 MNHEY, CDR2 SVGAGI. The V end lost 1 base, the J end lost 0 bases, and 10 bases lay between the germline ends. This sample was taken from a study of shared clonotypes between healthy human individuals. Study outcomes and limitations: The rarefaction results pointed to incomplete sorted-subset sequencing despite large depth.

The J gene is TRBJ2-7, the V gene TRBV6-5; tentative D call: TRBD2 (5 bases). This TCR was recovered from a woman aged 25-40 years in good health. Sequenced sample: naive CD4+ T cells sorted from blood. Noted subset: CD45RA+ positively selected. In DNA form, the CDR3 reads TGTGCCAGCAGTTACTACGTGGGGAGCTCCTACGAGCAGTACTTC. Encoded protein: CASSYYVGSSYEQYF.